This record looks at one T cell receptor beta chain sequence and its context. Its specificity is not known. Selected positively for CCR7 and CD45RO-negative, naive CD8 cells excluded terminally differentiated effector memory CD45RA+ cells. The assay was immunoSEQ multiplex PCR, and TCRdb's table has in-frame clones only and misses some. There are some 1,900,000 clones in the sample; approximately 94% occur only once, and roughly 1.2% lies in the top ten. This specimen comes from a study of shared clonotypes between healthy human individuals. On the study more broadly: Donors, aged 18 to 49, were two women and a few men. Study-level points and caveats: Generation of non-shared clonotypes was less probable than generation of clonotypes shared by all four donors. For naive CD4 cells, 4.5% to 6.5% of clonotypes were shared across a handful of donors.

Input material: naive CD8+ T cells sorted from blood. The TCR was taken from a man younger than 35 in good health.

The CDR3 sequence is CASSLNFIEGGSSYEQYF. For the CDR3, the DNA is TGTGCCAGCAGTTTGAATTTCATCGAGGGGGGGAGCTCCTACGAGCAGTACTTC. The chain recombines TRBV28 with TRBJ2-7; possibly TRBD2 for D (7 bases). The CDR3 spans 18 residues. The V and J ends lost 3 bases and 0 bases respectively, with 21 bases between them. CDR1 is MDHEN, CDR2 SYDVKM, per germline.